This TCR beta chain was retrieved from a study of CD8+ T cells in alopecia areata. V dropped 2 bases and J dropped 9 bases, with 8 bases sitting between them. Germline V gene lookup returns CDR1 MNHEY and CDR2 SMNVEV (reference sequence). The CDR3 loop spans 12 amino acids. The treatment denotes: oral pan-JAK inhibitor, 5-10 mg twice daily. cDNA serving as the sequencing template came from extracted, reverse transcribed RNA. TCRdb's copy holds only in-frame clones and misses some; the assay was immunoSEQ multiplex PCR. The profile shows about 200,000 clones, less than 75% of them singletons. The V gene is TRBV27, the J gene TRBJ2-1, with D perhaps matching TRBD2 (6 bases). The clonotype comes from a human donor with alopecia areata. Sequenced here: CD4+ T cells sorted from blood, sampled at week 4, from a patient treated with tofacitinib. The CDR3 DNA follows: TGTGCCAGCAGTTTAACGGGGGTTGAGCAGTTCTTC. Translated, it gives CASSLTGVEQFF.